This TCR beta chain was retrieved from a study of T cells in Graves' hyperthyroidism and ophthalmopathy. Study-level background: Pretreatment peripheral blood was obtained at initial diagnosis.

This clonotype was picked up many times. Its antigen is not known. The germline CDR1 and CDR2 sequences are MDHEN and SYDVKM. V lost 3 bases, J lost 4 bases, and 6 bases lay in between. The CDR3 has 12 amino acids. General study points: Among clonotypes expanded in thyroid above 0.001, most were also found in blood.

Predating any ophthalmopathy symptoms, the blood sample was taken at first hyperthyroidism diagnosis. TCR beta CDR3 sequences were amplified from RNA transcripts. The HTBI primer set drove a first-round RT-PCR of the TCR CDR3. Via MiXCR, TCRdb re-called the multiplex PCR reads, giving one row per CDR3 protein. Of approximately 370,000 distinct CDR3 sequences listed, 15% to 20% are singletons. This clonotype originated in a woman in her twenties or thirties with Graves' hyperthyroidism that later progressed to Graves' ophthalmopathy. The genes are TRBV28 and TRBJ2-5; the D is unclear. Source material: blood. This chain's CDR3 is CASSFERETQYF. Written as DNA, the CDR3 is TGTGCCAGCAGTTTTGAGCGAGAGACCCAGTACTTC.